These T cell receptor beta chains were read from a single sample in a study of early T cells in non-severe SARS-CoV-2 infection. TCRdb re-called the 5' RACE reads with MiXCR, one entry per CDR3 protein. The data hold 87,000 or so distinct CDR3 sequences, with approximately 14% observed a single time. Sequenced: whole blood. These receptors all stem from an adult who was a healthcare worker with PCR-confirmed SARS-CoV-2 infection or an uninfected control (not recorded which). Both conserved end residues are part of each CDR3. The D gene is left open where the match is weak. Size values are once, few and many counts, or a class for expanded clones, and some rows have none.

TRBV19	TRBJ2-7	TRBD1	.	TGTGCCAGTAGTTCCGGACAGGGACTCCTCTACGAGCAGTACTTC	CASSSGQGLLYEQYF
TRBV5-1	TRBJ1-1	TRBD1	few	TGCGCCAGCTGGGAGACAGGGGGTAGAACTGAAGCTTTCTTT	CASWETGGRTEAFF
TRBV6-2/TRBV6-3	TRBJ2-5	.	.	TGTGCCAGCAGCCACGGACCCCCAGAGACCCAGTACTTC	CASSHGPPETQYF
TRBV12-3/TRBV12-4	TRBJ2-2	.	few	TGTGCCAGCACTCCGGGACCCTCCTGGGGGGAGCTGTTTTTT	CASTPGPSWGELFF
TRBV29-1	TRBJ1-1	.	.	TGCAGCGCCTGTGGGGTGCGGGACACTGAAGCTTTCTTT	CSACGVRDTEAFF
TRBV5-8	TRBJ1-1	.	.	TGTGCCAGCAGCTTTAGACAGGCTGAAGCTTTCTTT	CASSFRQAEAFF
TRBV24-1	TRBJ2-1	TRBD2	.	TGTGCCACCAGTGTCCCGGGACTAGCGGGGGGGCACGGTAATGAGCAGTTCTTC	CATSVPGLAGGHGNEQFF
TRBV5-1	TRBJ2-7	TRBD1	.	TGCGCCAGCACGGGACAGACTAATTCCTACGAGCAGTACTTC	CASTGQTNSYEQYF
TRBV4-1	TRBJ1-2	TRBD1	.	TGCGCCAGCAGCCCAATTGGGGGACAGGTGATGAAGGGCTACACCTTC	CASSPIGGQVMKGYTF
TRBV12-3/TRBV12-4	TRBJ1-2	.	few	TGTGCCAGCAGTTTAAACCCGGCTGGCTATGGCTACACCTTC	CASSLNPAGYGYTF
TRBV4-1	TRBJ1-2	TRBD1	many	TGCGCCAGCAGCCAAGGACAGGGAGCTAACTATGGCTACACCTTC	CASSQGQGANYGYTF
TRBV10-3	TRBJ2-2	.	few	TGTGCCATCAGTGAGTCTCAGGGCACCGGGGAGCTGTTTTTT	CAISESQGTGELFF
TRBV15	TRBJ1-1	.	.	TGTGCCACCATCAGAGCTCTAGGGGAGGGAACTGAAGCTTTCTTT	CATIRALGEGTEAFF
TRBV11-2	TRBJ2-5	.	few	TGTGCCAGCAGCGACGAATGGGGAAAATCCGACCAAGAGACCCAGTACTTC	CASSDEWGKSDQETQYF